The rows below give T cell receptor beta chains drawn from one sample of a study of shared clonotypes between healthy human individuals. TCRdb's table, derived via immunoSEQ multiplex PCR, lists solely in-frame clones and lacks some. The sample holds millions of clones; approximately 94% are singletons and the top ten take 0.9% to 1.4%. The sample was naive CD8+ T cells sorted from blood. The source of these receptors is a man in his late teens or twenties in good health. Each CDR3 is given with its conserved first and last residue. Each record gives: D gene, clone size, J gene, V gene, CDR3 protein, CDR3 DNA. A D gene is named only where the DNA matches it firmly. The size entry is marked missing in some rows and otherwise reads once, few, many or a size class.

>TRBD2|.|TRBJ2-7|TRBV2
CASSQTSGRTREQYF
TGTGCCAGCAGCCAGACTAGCGGGAGAACCCGCGAGCAGTACTTC
>TRBD2|.|TRBJ2-1|TRBV18
CASSPGEVAGENEQFF
TGTGCCAGCTCACCAGGAGAGGTAGCGGGGGAGAATGAGCAGTTCTTC
>.|.|TRBJ2-1|TRBV9
CASSAGHPGLYNEQFF
TGTGCCAGCAGCGCGGGCCACCCGGGACTTTACAATGAGCAGTTCTTC
>.|.|TRBJ2-7|TRBV4-1
CASSQRTGYEQYF
TGCGCCAGCAGCCAGCGGACTGGCTACGAGCAGTACTTC
>.|.|TRBJ2-7|TRBV10-3
CAIKGAGYNYEQYF
TGTGCCATCAAGGGAGCTGGGTACAACTACGAGCAGTACTTC
>TRBD1|.|TRBJ2-7|TRBV7-2
CASSLVVVAGGIYEQYF
TGTGCCAGCAGCTTAGTAGTAGTCGCAGGGGGCATCTACGAGCAGTACTTC
>.|.|TRBJ1-3|TRBV14
CASSQDLTLGNTIYF
TGTGCCAGCAGCCAAGATCTTACCCTTGGAAACACCATATATTTT
>.|.|TRBJ1-2|TRBV5-6
CASSLLYGYTF
TGTGCCAGCAGCTTGCTCTATGGCTACACCTTC
>.|.|TRBJ2-3|TRBV7-3
CASSLTGVDTQYF
TGTGCCAGCAGCTTAACAGGGGTGGATACGCAGTATTTT
>TRBD2|.|TRBJ2-1|TRBV4-3
CASSQEGPLAGEGDEQFF
TGCGCCAGCAGCCAAGAAGGTCCCCTAGCGGGAGAAGGAGATGAGCAGTTCTTC
>.|.|TRBJ2-2|TRBV7-9
CASSSGQANTGELFF
TGTGCCAGCAGCTCGGGGCAGGCCAACACCGGGGAGCTGTTTTTT
>.|.|TRBJ1-2|TRBV28
CASSLGHLSGYTF
TGTGCCAGCAGTTTAGGACACCTTTCTGGCTACACCTTC
>TRBD2|.|TRBJ2-5|TRBV27
CASSTRLAGETQYF
TGTGCCAGCAGTACAAGACTAGCGGGGGAGACCCAGTACTTC
>TRBD2|.|TRBJ2-5|TRBV5-1
CASSSGALQETQYF
TGCGCCAGCAGTAGCGGGGCTCTCCAAGAGACCCAGTACTTC
>.|.|TRBJ1-1|TRBV25-1
CATQSDLDSYPPNTEAFF
TGTGCCACACAATCCGACTTGGACTCCTACCCGCCGAACACTGAAGCTTTCTTT
>.|.|TRBJ1-2|TRBV30
CAWKSGGYGYTF
TGTGCCTGGAAATCTGGAGGTTATGGCTACACCTTC
>.|once|TRBJ2-3|TRBV27
CASRVMGADTQYF
TGTGCCAGCCGTGTGATGGGGGCAGATACGCAGTATTTT
>.|.|TRBJ2-3|TRBV6-6
CASTLSGDTQYF
TGTGCCAGCACTTTGTCGGGGGATACGCAGTATTTT
>.|.|TRBJ1-4|TRBV4-3
CASSHSQGPTNEKLFF
TGCGCCAGCAGCCATTCACAGGGACCAACTAATGAAAAACTGTTTTTT
>.|.|TRBJ2-1|TRBV13
CASTSEGAGGFSYNEQFF
TGTGCCAGCACCTCCGAGGGGGCGGGAGGTTTCTCCTACAATGAGCAGTTCTTC
>.|.|TRBJ2-1|TRBV4-1
CASSQYPLYEQFF
TGCGCCAGCAGCCAGTATCCGTTGTATGAGCAGTTCTTC
>TRBD2|.|TRBJ2-3|TRBV7-9
CASSLAPLAGPSTDTQYF
TGTGCCAGCAGCTTAGCGCCCCTAGCGGGGCCTAGCACAGATACGCAGTATTTT
>.|.|TRBJ1-4|TRBV4-1
CASSQSSGREPSTNEKLFF
TGCGCCAGCAGCCAAAGCTCAGGACGGGAACCTTCAACTAATGAAAAACTGTTTTTT
>.|.|TRBJ2-2|TRBV27
CASSSSLGPGELFF
TGTGCCAGCAGTTCCTCGTTGGGCCCCGGGGAGCTGTTTTTT
>TRBD2|.|TRBJ2-4|TRBV27
CASSSRAGGDALMDIQYF
TGTGCCAGCAGTTCCCGAGCGGGGGGGGACGCCCTCATGGACATTCAGTACTTC
>.|.|TRBJ1-2|TRBV13
CASSSQEANYGYTF
TGTGCCAGCAGCTCCCAGGAAGCTAACTATGGCTACACCTTC
>TRBD1|.|TRBJ2-7|TRBV25-1
CASSETGGNYEQYF
TGTGCCAGCAGTGAGACAGGGGGTAACTACGAGCAGTACTTC
>.|.|TRBJ1-2|TRBV16
CASSQSGPGAWDYGYTF
TGTGCCAGCAGCCAATCTGGCCCAGGCGCCTGGGACTATGGCTACACCTTC
>TRBD2|.|TRBJ2-2|TRBV7-6
CASTGLDFGTGELFF
TGTGCCAGCACGGGACTAGACTTTGGCACCGGGGAGCTGTTTTTT
>.|.|TRBJ2-7|TRBV27
CASSPMGPKSYEQYF
TGTGCCAGCAGTCCCATGGGGCCGAAGTCCTACGAGCAGTACTTC
>.|.|TRBJ2-7|TRBV9
CASSVGAGASYEQYF
TGTGCCAGCAGCGTAGGGGCAGGGGCCTCCTACGAGCAGTACTTC
>TRBD1|.|TRBJ1-2|TRBV19
CASSIGDRTSYGYTF
TGTGCCAGTAGTATAGGGGACAGGACGTCCTATGGCTACACCTTC
>.|.|TRBJ1-1|TRBV6-5
CASSYGSGASTEAFF
TGTGCCAGCAGTTACGGGTCGGGGGCAAGCACTGAAGCTTTCTTT
>TRBD2|.|TRBJ2-2|TRBV5-1
CASSFGTSGDTNTGELFF
TGCGCCAGCAGCTTTGGGACTAGCGGGGATACGAACACCGGGGAGCTGTTTTTT
>.|.|TRBJ2-1|TRBV14
CASSQVNANEQFF
TGTGCCAGCAGCCAAGTCAATGCCAATGAGCAGTTCTTC
>TRBD1|.|TRBJ1-2|TRBV12-5
CASGLGQGYGYTF
TGTGCTAGTGGTTTGGGACAGGGGTATGGCTACACCTTC
>.|.|TRBJ2-7|TRBV10-2
CASSEGLTTYEQYF
TGCGCCAGCAGTGAGGGGCTGACGACCTACGAGCAGTACTTC
>.|.|TRBJ2-3|TRBV7-3
CASSSLAGDTQYF
TGTGCCAGCAGCTCACTGGCTGGGGATACGCAGTATTTT
>.|.|TRBJ1-2|TRBV5-1
CASSLGGGILSGYTF
TGCGCCAGCAGCTTGGGGGGCGGTATCTTAAGTGGCTACACCTTC
>.|.|TRBJ2-7|TRBV4-1
CASSQGGSYEQYF
TGCGCCAGCAGCCAAGGGGGGTCTTACGAGCAGTACTTC
>.|.|TRBJ1-1|TRBV15
CATSRGAFWGLDTEAFF
TGTGCCACCAGCAGAGGAGCTTTTTGGGGGTTGGACACTGAAGCTTTCTTT
>.|.|TRBJ2-5|TRBV13
CASAERGDLDETQYF
TGTGCCAGCGCGGAGCGTGGAGATCTCGACGAGACCCAGTACTTC
>TRBD1|once|TRBJ2-7|TRBV5-4
CASSSGQGIIEQYF
TGTGCCAGCAGCTCGGGACAGGGGATCATCGAGCAGTACTTC
>TRBD2|.|TRBJ2-7|TRBV10-2
CASSESRLTSGSPLYEQYF
TGCGCCAGCAGTGAGTCCCGACTCACTAGCGGGAGTCCCCTCTACGAGCAGTACTTC
>.|.|TRBJ1-5|TRBV6-6
CASRSKGQINQPQHF
TGTGCCAGCAGAAGCAAAGGACAGATTAATCAGCCCCAGCATTTT
>TRBD1|.|TRBJ2-1|TRBV4-1
CASSSRRGSYNEQFF
TGCGCCAGCAGCTCCCGCAGGGGGTCCTACAATGAGCAGTTCTTC
>.|.|TRBJ2-1|TRBV4-1
CASSQEGLLNEQFF
TGCGCCAGCAGCCAGGAGGGACTCTTGAATGAGCAGTTCTTC
>TRBD2|.|TRBJ2-7|TRBV6-1
CASSPRGAYEQYF
TGTGCCAGCAGTCCCCGGGGGGCCTACGAGCAGTACTTC
>TRBD1|.|TRBJ1-6|TRBV28
CASENLGQINSPLHF
TGTGCCAGCGAAAACCTGGGACAGATTAATTCACCCCTCCACTTT
>TRBD1|few|TRBJ2-7|TRBV14
CASSLGQGSPYEQYF
TGTGCCAGCAGCCTTGGACAGGGGAGCCCCTACGAGCAGTACTTC
>TRBD2|.|TRBJ2-7|TRBV6-1
CASGLGLAYEQYF
TGTGCCAGCGGTCTGGGACTAGCCTACGAGCAGTACTTC
>TRBD1|.|TRBJ1-1|TRBV7-9
CASSGGTEAFF
TGTGCCAGCTCAGGGGGCACTGAAGCTTTCTTT
>.|.|TRBJ1-4|TRBV5-8
CASIPNPGGNEKLFF
TGTGCCAGCATTCCTAATCCTGGGGGAAATGAAAAACTGTTTTTT